The sequence of this T cell receptor (beta chain) was determined in a study of OX40 agonist ivuxolimab in advanced cancers. The method was immunoSEQ multiplex PCR; TCRdb's version includes in-frame clones alone and lacks a portion of them. The table includes about 32,000 clones, 75% to 95% detected once. The CDR3 covers 13 residues. V was clipped by 2 bases and J by 6 bases, with 10 bases between them. Germline CDR1 is SGHTA and CDR2 is FQGTGA. The TCR sequence derives from an adult with an advanced solid tumor such as melanoma, head and neck, liver or kidney cancer. V gene TRBV7-3 combines with J gene TRBJ1-1; D not resolved. The sequencing used CD4+ or CD8+ T cells sorted from blood, collected in a trial of the OX40 agonist ivuxolimab. CDR3 nucleotides: TGTGCCAGCAGCTTAGGGAGCAACGCTGAAGCTTTCTTT. This gives the protein CASSLGSNAEAFF.